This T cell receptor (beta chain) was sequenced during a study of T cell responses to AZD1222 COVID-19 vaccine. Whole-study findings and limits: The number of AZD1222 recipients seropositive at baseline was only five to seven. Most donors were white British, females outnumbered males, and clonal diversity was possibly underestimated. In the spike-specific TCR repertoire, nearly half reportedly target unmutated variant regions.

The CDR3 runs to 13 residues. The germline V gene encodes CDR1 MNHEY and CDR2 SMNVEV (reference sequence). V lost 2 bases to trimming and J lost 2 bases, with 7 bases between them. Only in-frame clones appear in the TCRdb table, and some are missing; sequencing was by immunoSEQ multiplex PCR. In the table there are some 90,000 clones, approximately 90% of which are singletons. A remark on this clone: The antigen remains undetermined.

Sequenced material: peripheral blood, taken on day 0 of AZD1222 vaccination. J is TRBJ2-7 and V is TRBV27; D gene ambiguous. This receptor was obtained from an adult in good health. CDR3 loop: CASSLKGTYEQYF. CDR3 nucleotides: TGTGCCAGCAGTTTAAAAGGGACCTACGAGCAGTACTTC.